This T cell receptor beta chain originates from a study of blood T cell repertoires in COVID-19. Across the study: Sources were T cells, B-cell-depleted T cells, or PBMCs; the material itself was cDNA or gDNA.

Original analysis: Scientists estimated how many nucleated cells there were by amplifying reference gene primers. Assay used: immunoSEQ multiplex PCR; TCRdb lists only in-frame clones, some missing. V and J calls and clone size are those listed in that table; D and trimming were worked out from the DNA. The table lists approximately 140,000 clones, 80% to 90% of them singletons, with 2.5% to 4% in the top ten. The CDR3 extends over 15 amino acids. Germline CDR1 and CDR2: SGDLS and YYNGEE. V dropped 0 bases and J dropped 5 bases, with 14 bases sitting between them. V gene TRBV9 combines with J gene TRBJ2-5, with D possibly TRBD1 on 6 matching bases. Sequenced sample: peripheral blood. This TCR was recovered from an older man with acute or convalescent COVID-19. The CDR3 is CASSVVGVRGETQYF. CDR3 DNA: TGTGCCAGCAGCGTAGTGGGAGTTAGGGGGGAGACCCAGTACTTC.